Below are 9 T cell receptor beta chains sequenced from a single sample in a study of a mutant IDH1 vaccine in newly diagnosed glioma. Noted time point: week 23, last vaccination. One vaccine dose held 300 ug of mutant IDH1 20-mer peptide and came with topical imiquimod. Profiled with immunoSEQ multiplex PCR; TCRdb holds only in-frame clones, not every one. The sample consists of approximately 79,000 clones, approximately 85% of them appearing once. Their specific antigens are unknown. The sequences come from PBMCs, collected from a glioma patient whose treatment included an IDH1 peptide vaccine. The receptors derive from a woman aged 50 to 65 with glioma.

The chain carries TRBV6-5 and TRBJ1-2, with a tentative D call TRBD1 (6 bases). Per the germline V gene, CDR1 is MNHEY and CDR2 is SVGAGI. The CDR3 has 15 amino acids. Trimming took off 6 bases at V and 3 bases at J, with 17 bases between the two ends. The CDR3 region has the DNA TGTGCCAGCAGGACCACAGGGATGAGTGACTATGGCTACACCTTC. It translates to CASRTTGMSDYGYTF.

The rearrangement uses TRBV28 and TRBJ1-6, with D possibly TRBD1 on 6 matching bases. V was pared by 2 bases and J by 3 bases, with 8 bases between. The CDR3 runs to 15 residues. CDR1 MDHEN and CDR2 SYDVKM come from the germline V gene. CDR3 coding DNA: TGTGCCAGCAGTTTAGGGGGCGGCTATAATTCACCCCTCCACTTT. Translation gives CASSLGGGYNSPLHF. Supplemented by reference TRBV28 and TRBJ1-6, the full variable domain reads DVKVTQSSRYLVKRTGEKVFLECVQDMDHENMFWYRQDPGLGLRLIYFSYDVKMKEKGDIPEGYSVSREKKERFSLILESASTNQTSMYLCASSLGGGYNSPLHFGNGTRLTVT.

This chain links TRBV10-3 with TRBJ1-1; possible D gene TRBD1, 6 bases. This CDR3 has 14 amino acids. Trimming took 0 bases from V and 1 from J, leaving 6 bases between them. Germline-derived CDR1 and CDR2 are ENHRY and SYGVKD. CDR3 region: CAISESGQNTEAFF. In nucleotides, the CDR3 is TGTGCCATCAGTGAGTCGGGACAGAACACTGAAGCTTTCTTT.

The chain employs TRBV5-5 and TRBJ2-7; D is undetermined. The germline V and J ends were trimmed by 2 bases and 2 bases, with 11 bases remaining between them. The CDR3 consists of 14 residues. CDR1 is SGHKS, CDR2 YYEKEE, per germline (reference sequence). The CDR3 DNA follows: TGTGCCAGCAGCTTAGAAGACCTAACCTACGAGCAGTACTTC. Its protein is CASSLEDLTYEQYF.

This clone was recorded only once. J is TRBJ2-7 and V is TRBV27, with TRBD1 matching over 7 bases. V lost 5 bases, J lost 6 bases, and 10 bases stayed unmatched. From germline, CDR1 is MNHEY and CDR2 SMNVEV (reference sequence). This CDR3 region has 14 residues. The CDR3 spells CASSNPSTGTEQYF. The CDR3 nucleotides read TGTGCCAGCAGTAACCCCTCGACAGGGACCGAGCAGTACTTC.

The genes are TRBV28 and TRBJ2-7; D is unresolved. CDR1 is MDHEN, CDR2 SYDVKM, per germline. Trimming stripped 6 bases from V and 7 bases from J, with 19 bases between. CDR3 length: 14 amino acids. The CDR3 region has the DNA TGTGCCAGCAGCTCGAACAGCCCCTCGAAGGAGCAGTACTTC. It codes for CASSSNSPSKEQYF.

V gene TRBV11-1 combines with J gene TRBJ2-5, with D perhaps TRBD2 (6 bases). This CDR3 comprises 15 residues. Germline V gene sequence: CDR1 SGHAT, CDR2 FQDESV (reference sequence). The ends were cut back, 3 bases at V and 5 bases at J, with 16 bases in the middle. This chain's CDR3 is CASSFIGRDGETQYF. DNA of the CDR3: TGTGCCAGCAGCTTCATAGGGCGGGACGGGGAGACCCAGTACTTC.

This clone has a single count. The rearrangement uses TRBV29-1 and TRBJ1-2; 7 bases match TRBD1. With 5 bases clipped from V and 7 bases from J, the junction kept 10 bases outside the gene matches. The CDR3 runs 13 residues. Germline-derived CDR1 and CDR2 are SQVTM and ANQGSEA. CDR3 in amino acids: CSVNTGTVSGYTF. DNA of the CDR3: TGCAGCGTTAACACCGGGACAGTATCTGGCTACACCTTC.

The chain is built from TRBV6-5 and TRBJ1-5, with D uncertain. Trimming took 0 bases from V and 0 from J, leaving 6 bases between them. CDR1 and CDR2 from the germline V gene are MNHEY and SVGAGI. The CDR3 runs 15 residues. The CDR3, as DNA: TGTGCCAGCAGTTACTCATCCCATAGCAATCAGCCCCAGCATTTT. Amino acids: CASSYSSHSNQPQHF.